This T cell receptor beta chain was documented in a study of regulatory T cells in long-lasting Graves disease. General study points: Study of thyroid tissue was not done, with only peripheral blood studied.

Described time point: newly diagnosed GD, antithyroid drugs for less than 3 months. Making the TCR library involved RNA that had been extracted from PBMCs. The table lists this clonotype with many counts. Its antigen is undetermined. The TCR beta library used iRepertoire HTBI primers with Arm-PCR amplification of CDR3. Authors' methods: Identification yielded 62 TRBV and more than 12 TRBJ segments across samples. TCRdb processed the multiplex PCR reads anew with MiXCR; each CDR3 protein has one entry. For this entry, the V and J calls and clone size follow TCRdb and not the study's own pipeline. The table lists about 530,000 distinct CDR3 sequences, around 16% of them singletons, with 20% to 30% in the top ten. This sample also belongs to another study, concerning T cells in Graves' hyperthyroidism and ophthalmopathy. As reported in that work: The blood repertoire included most of the expanded thyroid clonotypes above 0.001.

The receptor's source is a woman aged 35-65 years with Graves disease. Sequencing used peripheral blood mononuclear cells (PBMCs), obtained at new diagnosis, from a patient treated with antithyroid drugs.

This CDR3 reads CATSDFGTTCYEQYF. The CDR3, as DNA: TGTGCCACCAGTGATTTCGGGACTACCTGCTACGAGCAGTACTTC. The V gene is TRBV24-1, the J gene TRBJ2-7, with 7 bases fitting TRBD2. Germline assignment: CDR1 KGHDR and CDR2 SFDVKD. The V gene end was trimmed by 1 base and the J gene end by 3 bases; junction bases not matched to a gene: 5. CDR3 length equals 15 residues.